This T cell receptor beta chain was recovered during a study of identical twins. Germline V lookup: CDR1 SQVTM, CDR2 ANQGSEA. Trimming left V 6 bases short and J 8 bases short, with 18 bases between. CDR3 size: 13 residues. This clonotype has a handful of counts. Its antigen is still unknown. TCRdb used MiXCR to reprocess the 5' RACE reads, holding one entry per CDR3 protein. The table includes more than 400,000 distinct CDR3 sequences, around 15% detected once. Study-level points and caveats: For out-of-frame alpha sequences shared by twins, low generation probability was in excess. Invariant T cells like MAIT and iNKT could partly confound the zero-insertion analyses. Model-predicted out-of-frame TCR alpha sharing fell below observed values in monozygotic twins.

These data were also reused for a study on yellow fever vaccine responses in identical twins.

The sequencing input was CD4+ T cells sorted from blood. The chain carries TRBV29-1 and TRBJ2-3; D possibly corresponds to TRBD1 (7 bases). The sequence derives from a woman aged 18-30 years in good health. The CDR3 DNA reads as TGCAGCGTCCAGGGGGGAAACGGGGGTACGCAGTATTTT. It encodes CSVQGGNGGTQYF.